This T cell receptor beta chain was recovered during a study of blood T cells in healthy people across ages. Through a sample-barcoded 5' primer and a J-beta primer mix, a second PCR was run for 7 to 11 cycles. Each cDNA molecule was tagged by a template-switch adaptor with 12 random nucleotides. Using its own MiXCR run on the 5' RACE reads, TCRdb lists one record per CDR3 protein. Of about 930,000 distinct CDR3 sequences in the sample, 25% to 30% were seen once. The study's findings and limits: With naive T cell percentage, TCR beta diversity showed a strong correlation.

This clonotype appeared a single time. Its antigen is undetermined. The CDR3 has 15 residues. Germline V gene lookup returns CDR1 SGHAT and CDR2 FQNNGV. Deletions cut 2 bases from V and 1 base from J, with 11 bases between. These same records also appear under a second study, on T cells of mothers and their children. That source adds: Nine systemically healthy Caucasian donors: three mothers, six children. The study found slightly higher but non-significant overlap in related versus unrelated mother-child pairs.

Sequenced: blood. This clonotype was sampled from a woman in her 40s in good health. The chain combines TRBV11-2 with TRBJ1-1; D is unclear. The CDR3 nucleotides read TGTGCCAGCAGCTTATCACAACGGGGGAACACTGAAGCTTTCTTT. Amino acids: CASSLSQRGNTEAFF.